The sample holds one count of the clone carrying this T cell receptor beta chain. This specimen comes from a study of technical replicates of blood from several donors. Germline assignment: CDR1 SGHTS and CDR2 YDEGEE. The CDR3 loop spans 18 amino acids. Trimming cost V 7 bases and J 6 bases; bases outside gene matches: 15. TCRdb's table, derived via immunoSEQ multiplex PCR, lists solely in-frame clones and lacks some. The sample lists approximately 31,000 clones, around nine tenths occurring once. The sample consisted of PBMCs. The TCR originated in a human donor in good health. Some clones in this sample may be carry-over from other donors' samples. The gene calls are TRBV5-8 and TRBJ2-2; 13 bases match TRBD2. CDR3 residues: CASAPGLAGLTVPGELFF. CDR3 coding DNA: TGTGCCAGCGCTCCGGGACTAGCGGGGCTAACGGTCCCCGGGGAGCTGTTTTTT.